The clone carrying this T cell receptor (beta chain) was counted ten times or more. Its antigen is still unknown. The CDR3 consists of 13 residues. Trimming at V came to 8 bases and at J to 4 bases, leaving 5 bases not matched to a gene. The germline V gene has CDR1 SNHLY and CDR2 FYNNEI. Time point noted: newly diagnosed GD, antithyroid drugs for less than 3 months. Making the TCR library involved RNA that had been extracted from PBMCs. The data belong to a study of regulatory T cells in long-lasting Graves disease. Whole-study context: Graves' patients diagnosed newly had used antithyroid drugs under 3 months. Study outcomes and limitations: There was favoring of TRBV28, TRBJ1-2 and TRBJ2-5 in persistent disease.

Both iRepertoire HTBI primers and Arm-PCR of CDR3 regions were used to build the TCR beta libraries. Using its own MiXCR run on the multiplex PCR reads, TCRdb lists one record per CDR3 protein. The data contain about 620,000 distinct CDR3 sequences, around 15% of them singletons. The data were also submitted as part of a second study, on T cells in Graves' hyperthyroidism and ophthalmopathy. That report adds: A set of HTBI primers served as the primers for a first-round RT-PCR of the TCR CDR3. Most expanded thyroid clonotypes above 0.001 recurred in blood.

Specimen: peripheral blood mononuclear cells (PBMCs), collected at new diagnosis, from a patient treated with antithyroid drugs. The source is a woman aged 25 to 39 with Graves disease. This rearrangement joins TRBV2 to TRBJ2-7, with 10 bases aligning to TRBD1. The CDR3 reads CASGQGVGYEQYF. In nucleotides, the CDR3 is TGTGCCAGCGGACAGGGGGTAGGTTACGAGCAGTACTTC.